What follows describes a single TCR beta chain. TCRdb keeps only in-frame clones here, not all; method: immunoSEQ multiplex PCR. The sample yields roughly 190,000 clones, over 80% seen once. Within 2 weeks before study entry, exposed participants met a COVID-19 case. Germline assignment: CDR1 SGHRS and CDR2 YFSETQ. The junction had 6 bases not matched to a gene; V was cut back by 4 bases and J by 9 bases. The CDR3 loop spans 13 amino acids. These data are taken from a study of blood T cell repertoires in COVID-19. This sequence joins TRBV5-1 and TRBJ2-1, with 8 bases that match TRBD2. The specimen was PBMCs or T cells enriched from blood (not recorded which). The clonotype comes from a woman aged 25 to 45 who had been exposed to COVID-19. The CDR3 region is CASSRGLVGEQFF. CDR3 bases: TGCGCCAGCAGCAGGGGACTAGTCGGTGAGCAGTTCTTC.